This TCR beta chain is drawn from a study of kidney transplant recipient with SARS-CoV-2 infection (dated by TCRdb to 2020 to 2023). The reads were generated on an Illumina MiSeq. Profiling of the peripheral T cell repertoire was carried out for human TCRbeta genes. The study's processing was this. To account for variability over time, differences in clonotype abundance were tested using beta-binomial modelling. Expanded clonotypes were screened against the ImmuneCODE reference database of SARS-CoV-2-associated TCRs and were mapped to viral genome regions. Further repertoire analyses covered TRBV gene usage, CDR3 length, CDR3 amino acid overlap between time points, clonotype abundance distributions and Jaccard similarity. TCRdb trimmed the raw reads at Q25, called clones with MiXCR and kept productive beta chains. Rows are combined by CDR3 protein, so each entry shows the most common genes and DNA. In this record, the V and J calls reflect TCRdb's handling and not the investigators' own analysis. The sample has 250,000 or so distinct CDR3 sequences on record, 29% of them singletons. Nearly 7.5% of the sample is held by the ten biggest clonotypes.

A word on this clonotype: The clone's antigen remains unknown. One end of the junction is discordant with germline, which a read error may explain.

The time point label of this sample denotes: pre-pandemic baseline sample and day 111 after first positive SARS-CoV-2 test. This TCR came from a young adult male patient who had COVID-19 and was a kidney transplant recipient. Some T cells present after a transplant may be cells of the graft donor. Sample: a blood sample, taken at baseline and around day 120 from a kidney transplant recipient.

The CDR3: CASSPGSAPGTRYF. The base sequence is TGTGCCAGTAGTCCCGGGTCTGCCCCAGGTACGCGGTATTTT. The chain is made from TRBV19 and TRBJ2-3; no D gene can be assigned with confidence. The CDR3 goes from the cysteine to the phenylalanine over 14 residues. The retained sequence is limited to the CDR3, 42 bases, with the frame set at the first base. Sequences LNHDA (CDR1) and SQIVND (CDR2) are obtained from the germline V gene (reference sequence).